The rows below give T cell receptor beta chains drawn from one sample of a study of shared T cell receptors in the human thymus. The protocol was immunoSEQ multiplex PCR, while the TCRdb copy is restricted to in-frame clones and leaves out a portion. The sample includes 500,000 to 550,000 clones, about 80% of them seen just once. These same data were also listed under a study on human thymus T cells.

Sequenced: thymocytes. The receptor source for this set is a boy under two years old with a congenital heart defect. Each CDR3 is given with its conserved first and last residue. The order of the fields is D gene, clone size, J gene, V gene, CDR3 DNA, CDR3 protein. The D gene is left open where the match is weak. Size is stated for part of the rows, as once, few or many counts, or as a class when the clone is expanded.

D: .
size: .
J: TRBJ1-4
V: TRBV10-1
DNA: TGCGCCAGCAGTGAGGAGGAGGGGGAAAAACTGTTTTTT
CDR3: CASSEEEGEKLFF

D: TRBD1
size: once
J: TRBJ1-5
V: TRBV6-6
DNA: TGTGCCAGCAGCCCGACAGGGAACCAGCCCCAGCATTTT
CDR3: CASSPTGNQPQHF

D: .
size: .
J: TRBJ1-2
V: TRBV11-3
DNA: TGTGCCAGCAGCTCCGTAAGCCGGGTCGACTACACCTTC
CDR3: CASSSVSRVDYTF

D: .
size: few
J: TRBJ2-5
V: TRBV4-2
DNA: TGTGCCAGCAGCCATCGGGGGCTAGCGGAAGAGACCCAGTACTTC
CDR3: CASSHRGLAEETQYF

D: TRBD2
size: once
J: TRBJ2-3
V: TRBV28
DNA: TGTGCCAGCAGTGAGTCTAGCGGGAGGAGCACAGATACGCAGTATTTT
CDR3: CASSESSGRSTDTQYF

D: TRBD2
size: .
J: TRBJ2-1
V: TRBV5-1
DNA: TGCGCCAGCAGCTCCGCTAGCGGGAGGTTCTACAATGAGCAGTTCTTC
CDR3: CASSSASGRFYNEQFF

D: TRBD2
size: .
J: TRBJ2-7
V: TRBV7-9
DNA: TGTGCCAGCATCCGGGGGGGGAGTCAAAGCAGCTACGAGCAGTACTTC
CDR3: CASIRGGSQSSYEQYF

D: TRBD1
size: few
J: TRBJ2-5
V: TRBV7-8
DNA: TGTGCCAGCAGCGCCGGGACAGGGTGCCAAGAGACCCAGTACTTC
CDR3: CASSAGTGCQETQYF

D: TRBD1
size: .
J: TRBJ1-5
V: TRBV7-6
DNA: TGTGCCAGCAGCTTAGGGGACAGGGGGGATCAGCCCCAGCATTTT
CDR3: CASSLGDRGDQPQHF

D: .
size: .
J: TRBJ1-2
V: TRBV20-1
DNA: TGCAGTGTCCTAGGGAGGGAAGGCTACACCTTC
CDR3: CSVLGREGYTF

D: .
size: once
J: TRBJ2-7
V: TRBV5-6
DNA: TGTGCCAGCAGCTTGGCCGACAGCCGATACGACCCCTACGAGCAGTACTTC
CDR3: CASSLADSRYDPYEQYF

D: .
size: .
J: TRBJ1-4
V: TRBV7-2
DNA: TGTGCCAGCAGCATAGCAGGGACTTGGGGGGGGAAGGATGAAAAACTGTTTTTT
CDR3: CASSIAGTWGGKDEKLFF

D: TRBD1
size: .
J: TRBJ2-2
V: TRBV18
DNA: TGTGCCAGCTCACCACCCGGGACAGGGACGAACACCGGGGAGCTGTTTTTT
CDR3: CASSPPGTGTNTGELFF

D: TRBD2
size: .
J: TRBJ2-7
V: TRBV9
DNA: TGTGCCAGCAGCGGAAGGACTAGCGGGACCTACGAGCAGTACTTC
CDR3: CASSGRTSGTYEQYF

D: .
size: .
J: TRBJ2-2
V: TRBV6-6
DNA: TGTGCCAGCAGGACCGGGACACTGAACACCGGGGAGCTGTTTTTT
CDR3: CASRTGTLNTGELFF

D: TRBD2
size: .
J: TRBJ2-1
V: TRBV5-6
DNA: TGTGCCAGCAGCTTGTCGGTAGCGGGAGGCGATGAGCAGTTCTTC
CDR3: CASSLSVAGGDEQFF

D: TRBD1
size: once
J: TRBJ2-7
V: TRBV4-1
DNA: TGCGCCAGCAGATCCAAGATCAGGGGGTACGAGCAGTACTTC
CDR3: CASRSKIRGYEQYF

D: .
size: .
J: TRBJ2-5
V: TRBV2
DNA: TGTGCCAGCAGTGAAGTACAGGGCCAAGAGACCCAGTACTTC
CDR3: CASSEVQGQETQYF

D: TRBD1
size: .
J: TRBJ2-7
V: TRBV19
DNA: TGTGCCAGTAGTGCCCGGGACAGGACCTACGAGCAGTACTTC
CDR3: CASSARDRTYEQYF

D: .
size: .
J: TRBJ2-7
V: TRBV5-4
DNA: TGTGCCAGCAGCTTAGGGCGGCGGGGAAGCTCCTACGAGCAGTACTTC
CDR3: CASSLGRRGSSYEQYF

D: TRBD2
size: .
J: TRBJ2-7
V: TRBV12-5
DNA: TGTGCTATCTCTAGCGGGAGGGCCCACGAGCAGTACTTC
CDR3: CAISSGRAHEQYF

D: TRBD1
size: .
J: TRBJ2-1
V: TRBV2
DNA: TGTGCCAGCAGCACAGGGGTTCTTCCCCACAATGAGCAGTTCTTC
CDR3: CASSTGVLPHNEQFF

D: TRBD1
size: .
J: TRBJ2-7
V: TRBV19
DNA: TGTGCCAGTAGTATGAGGTGGCCGGGACAGGGAAGCTCCTACGAGCAGTACTTC
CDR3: CASSMRWPGQGSSYEQYF